A single sample gave rise to the 26 T cell receptor beta chains below, sequenced in a study of cytomegalovirus exposure and HLA in healthy donors. With 60 Vbeta and 13 Jbeta primers, the PCR was carried out. Assay: immunoSEQ multiplex PCR; the TCRdb copy retains only in-frame clones and omits some. Counted here are over 100,000 clones, around 80% occurring once; the ten biggest clones make up 1.3% to 1.5%. The sample taken for sequencing was PBMCs. The receptors were sampled from a female donor in good health and CMV-seronegative.

The chain has TRBV27 and TRBJ1-2, with D tentatively TRBD1 (5 bases). This CDR3 contains 14 residues. V was pared by 1 base and J by 4 bases, with 10 bases between. The germline V gene has CDR1 MNHEY and CDR2 SMNVEV (reference sequence). The chain's CDR3 is CASSLFGGSYGYTF. CDR3 nucleotide sequence: TGTGCCAGCAGTTTATTCGGGGGATCCTATGGCTACACCTTC.

The chain carries TRBV10-3 and TRBJ2-5; a weak D match, TRBD2 (5 bases). Trimming pared 0 bases from V and 4 bases from J, leaving 15 bases between. The germline gives CDR1 ENHRY, CDR2 SYGVKD. The CDR3 totals 16 residues. CDR3 sequence: CAISESGGWRAETQYF. As DNA, the CDR3 is TGTGCCATCAGTGAGTCTGGCGGCTGGCGGGCAGAGACCCAGTACTTC.

The chain joins TRBV9 to TRBJ2-3; possibly TRBD2 for D (6 bases). This CDR3 has 15 residues. Germline values: CDR1 SGDLS, CDR2 YYNGEE. V lost 4 bases and J 4 bases, leaving 16 bases between the germline ends. CDR3 nucleotides: TGTGCCAGCAGCTTCCGGGACTTGGGGGCAGATACGCAGTATTTT. It translates to CASSFRDLGADTQYF.

This sequence joins TRBV28 and TRBJ2-7, with 7 nucleotides matching TRBD1. The CDR3 extends over 12 amino acids. Germline loops: CDR1 MDHEN, CDR2 SYDVKM. Trimming removed 5 bases from V and 6 bases from J; junction bases left unmatched: 4. The DNA of the CDR3 is TGTGCCAGCAGTCAAGACAGGGTCGAGCAGTACTTC. Amino acids: CASSQDRVEQYF.

This chain links TRBV30 with TRBJ2-5, with unresolved D. Germline CDR1 GTSNPN, CDR2 SVGIG (reference sequence). The CDR3 length is 13 residues. The germline V and J ends were trimmed by 2 bases and 1 base, with 8 bases remaining between them. DNA of the CDR3: TGTGCCTGGAGTAAGTCGGGCCAAGAGACCCAGTACTTC. This codes for CAWSKSGQETQYF.

This chain connects TRBV19 to TRBJ1-5; TRBD1 is a possible D gene (5 bases). In germline, CDR1 is LNHDA, CDR2 SQIVND (reference sequence). V was cut by 6 bases and J by 3 bases, with 15 bases left in between. CDR3 length equals 15 residues. This CDR3 is CASSPQVEFNQPQHF. For the CDR3, the DNA is TGTGCCAGTAGCCCACAGGTTGAGTTCAATCAGCCCCAGCATTTT.

This chain connects TRBV10-3 to TRBJ2-7; 8 nucleotides line up with TRBD1. Germline-derived CDR1 and CDR2 are ENHRY and SYGVKD. The CDR3 covers 13 residues. The trim removed 8 bases at V and 5 bases at J, leaving 8 bases unmatched. The CDR3 DNA reads TGTGCCATCCTAGAAAGGACAGGGAACGAGCAGTACTTC. As protein: CAILERTGNEQYF.

CDR3 loop: CASSSPTGQFF. The CDR3 nucleotides read TGTGCCAGCAGTTCCCCTACCGGGCAGTTCTTC. The gene calls are TRBV28 and TRBJ2-1; unclear D gene. Looked up from germline, CDR1 is MDHEN and CDR2 is SYDVKM. V was trimmed by 4 bases and J by 12 bases, leaving 10 bases between them. The CDR3 is made up of 11 amino acids.

The chain couples TRBV6-6 to TRBJ2-1; weak D call: TRBD1 (5 bases). The CDR3 has 14 residues. The germline V gene has CDR1 MNHNY and CDR2 SVGAGI (reference sequence). V was pared by 0 bases and J by 8 bases, with 11 bases between. This CDR3 reads CASSYSDSFDEQFF. DNA for the CDR3: TGTGCCAGCAGTTACTCAGACAGTTTCGATGAGCAGTTCTTC.

J is TRBJ1-4 and V is TRBV5-5; D possibly corresponds to TRBD1 (6 bases). Germline-derived CDR1 and CDR2 are SGHKS and YYEKEE (reference sequence). CDR3 length: 17 residues. V was pared by 4 bases and J by 0 bases, with 16 bases between. Here the CDR3 reads CASSPQGPGATNEKLFF. The CDR3 DNA reads as TGTGCCAGCAGCCCCCAGGGCCCAGGGGCAACTAATGAAAAACTGTTTTTT.

The genes are TRBV4-3 and TRBJ2-1; D is undetermined. The germline CDR1 and CDR2 sequences are LGHNA and YSLEER. This CDR3 spans 12 amino acids. Trimming pared 6 bases from V and 5 bases from J, leaving 8 bases between. CDR3 protein: CASRTPNNEQFF. CDR3 coding DNA: TGCGCCAGCAGGACTCCTAACAATGAGCAGTTCTTC.

This clone occurred once. CDR3 DNA: TGTGCCAGCAGCCAAACGTCTACAGGGGGCGGTGGCTACACCTTC. This gives the protein CASSQTSTGGGGYTF. V is TRBV5-6 and J is TRBJ1-2; 9 positions match TRBD1. Looked up from germline, CDR1 is SGHDT and CDR2 is YYEEEE. The CDR3 contains 15 residues. The trim removed 4 bases at V and 7 bases at J, leaving 11 bases unmatched. Based on the CDR3 plus reference TRBV5-6 and TRBJ1-2, the full variable domain is DAGVTQSPTHLIKTRGQQVTLRCSPKSGHDTVSWYQQALGQGPQFIFQYYEEEERQRGNFPDRFSGHQFPNYSSELNVNALLLGDSALYLCASSQTSTGGGGYTFGSGTRLTVV.

V gene TRBV7-2 combines with J gene TRBJ1-1; D perhaps matches TRBD1 (6 bases). V was cut by 5 bases and J by 3 bases, with 16 bases left in between. The CDR3 is 15 residues long. Germline lookup yields CDR1 SGHTA and CDR2 FQGNSA. The CDR3 protein is CASSRGTGGYTEAFF. The CDR3 DNA sequence: TGTGCCAGCAGCAGGGGGACGGGAGGGTACACTGAAGCTTTCTTT.

The rearrangement uses TRBV10-3 and TRBJ1-5; D uncertain. Trimming stripped 0 bases from V and 9 bases from J, with 15 bases between. CDR1 is ENHRY, CDR2 SYGVKD, per germline. The length of the CDR3 is 15 residues. CDR3 DNA sequence: TGTGCCATCAGTGAGTCTGGCGATCCCTCGGGGCCCCAGCATTTT. Amino acids: CAISESGDPSGPQHF.

This chain links TRBV27 with TRBJ1-2; 9 nucleotides match TRBD1. Germline trimming cut 5 bases from V and 4 bases from J; bases unmatched to any gene: 2. CDR3 length equals 13 residues. From germline, CDR1 is MNHEY and CDR2 SMNVEV (reference sequence). The CDR3 DNA reads as TGTGCCAGCAGTCGGACAGGGGCCTATGGCTACACCTTC. This encodes CASSRTGAYGYTF.

This clone was picked up a small number of times. The J gene is TRBJ2-5, the V gene TRBV7-3; D perhaps matches TRBD2 (5 bases). Trimming removed 5 bases at V and 5 bases at J, with 21 bases between. The CDR3 is made up of 16 amino acids. CDR1 and CDR2 from the germline V gene are SGHTA and FQGTGA. The CDR3 DNA sequence: TGTGCCAGCAGCCGCAGATTCGGGGTTTTAAGGGAGACCCAGTACTTC. Protein product: CASSRRFGVLRETQYF.

This chain links TRBV6-4 with TRBJ2-2; TRBD2 agrees at 10 bases. This CDR3 has 15 residues. The V segment lost 4 bases and the J segment 1 base; nucleotides outside the gene matches: 0. Germline V gene sequence: CDR1 MRHNA, CDR2 SNTAGT. The CDR3 DNA reads TGTGCCAGCAGTGGGACTAGCGGGAACACCGGGGAGCTGTTTTTT. As protein: CASSGTSGNTGELFF.

This clone was detected only a few times. J is TRBJ1-2 and V is TRBV10-3; TRBD1 aligns across 10 bases. CDR3 length equals 13 residues. V shed 7 bases, J shed 7 bases, and the junction held 6 bases outside the gene matches. Germline V gene data show CDR1 as ENHRY and CDR2 as SYGVKD. The chain's CDR3 is CAIMDRGYSGYTF. The CDR3 DNA follows: TGTGCCATCATGGACAGGGGGTACTCTGGCTACACCTTC.

On this clone itself: Other DNA sequences in this sample translate to the same CDR3. The DNA of the CDR3 is TGTGCCAGTAGTACCGGGACACGCTATGGCTACACCTTC. It translates to CASSTGTRYGYTF. The V gene is TRBV19, the J gene TRBJ1-2, with TRBD1 as a possible D gene (6 bases). This CDR3 is built from 13 residues. CDR1 and CDR2 from the germline V gene are LNHDA and SQIVND (reference sequence). The V and J ends lost 4 bases and 4 bases respectively, with 10 bases between them.

The V and J genes are TRBV30 and TRBJ1-1; 10 nucleotides line up with TRBD1. The V gene end was trimmed by 7 bases and the J gene end by 4 bases; junction bases not matched to a gene: 15. The V gene's germline CDR1 is GTSNPN and CDR2 SVGIG (reference sequence). The CDR3 has 16 residues. The CDR3 sequence is CAFLRFRDRGFTEAFF. The DNA for the CDR3 is TGTGCCTTCCTCCGATTCCGGGACAGGGGTTTCACTGAAGCTTTCTTT.

About this clone itself: Compared with germline, one end of the junction differs, possibly owing to a read error. The V and J genes are TRBV7-9 and TRBJ2-7; 8 bases are shared with TRBD2. The CDR3 sequence is 15 residues long. Germline V gene data show CDR1 as SEHNR and CDR2 as FQNEAQ (reference sequence). CDR3 residues: CSSSSQRERSYEQYF. The CDR3, as DNA: TGTTCCAGCAGTTCTCAGCGGGAGAGATCCTACGAGCAGTACTTC. Combining the CDR3 with reference TRBV7-9 and TRBJ2-7 gives the whole variable domain DTGVSQNPRHKITKRGQNVTFRCDPISEHNRLYWYRQTLGQGPEFLTYFQNEAQLEKSRLLSDRFSAERPKGSFSTLEIQRTEQGDSAMYLCSSSSQRERSYEQYFGPGTRLTVT.

The table lists this clone with a count of one. The chain uses TRBV19 and TRBJ2-2; D is undetermined. This CDR3 spans 14 amino acids. Germline V gene data show CDR1 as LNHDA and CDR2 as SQIVND (reference sequence). V was shortened by 1 base and J by 1 base, with 4 bases between the two germline ends. This chain's CDR3 is CASSIVVNTGELFF. The CDR3 DNA reads TGTGCCAGTAGTATAGTCGTGAACACCGGGGAGCTGTTTTTT.

The rearrangement joins TRBV2 to TRBJ1-6; TRBD1 is a possible D gene (5 bases). This CDR3 region has 13 residues. Trimming stripped 7 bases from V and 13 bases from J, with 17 bases between. The germline V gene has CDR1 SNHLY and CDR2 FYNNEI. CDR3 nucleotides: TGTGCCAGCATTTCCCAGGGAGGATCTCCCCTCCACTTT. It yields the protein CASISQGGSPLHF.

This chain joins TRBV19 and TRBJ1-5; 7 nucleotides line up with TRBD1. This CDR3 spans 14 amino acids. The junction had 5 bases not matched to a gene; V was cut back by 7 bases and J by 2 bases. The V gene's germline CDR1 is LNHDA and CDR2 SQIVND (reference sequence). The CDR3 region has the DNA TGTGCCAGTAAGGGGGCAGGCGGCAATCAGCCCCAGCATTTT. Its translation: CASKGAGGNQPQHF.

This chain's CDR3 is CSTLAGVHMYF. As DNA, the CDR3 is TGTTCAACTCTAGCGGGAGTACATATGTACTTC. The chain employs TRBV28 and TRBJ2-7; 10 nucleotides align to TRBD2. Per the germline V gene, CDR1 is MDHEN and CDR2 is SYDVKM. The CDR3 runs 11 residues.

The V gene is TRBV27, the J gene TRBJ2-7, with D possibly being TRBD2 (6 bases). Germline CDR1 and CDR2: MNHEY and SMNVEV (reference sequence). V was shortened by 2 bases and J by 2 bases, with 13 bases between the two germline ends. The CDR3 runs to 15 residues. CDR3 protein: CASSLELGLAYEQYF. The CDR3 DNA is TGTGCCAGCAGTTTAGAGTTGGGACTGGCCTACGAGCAGTACTTC.